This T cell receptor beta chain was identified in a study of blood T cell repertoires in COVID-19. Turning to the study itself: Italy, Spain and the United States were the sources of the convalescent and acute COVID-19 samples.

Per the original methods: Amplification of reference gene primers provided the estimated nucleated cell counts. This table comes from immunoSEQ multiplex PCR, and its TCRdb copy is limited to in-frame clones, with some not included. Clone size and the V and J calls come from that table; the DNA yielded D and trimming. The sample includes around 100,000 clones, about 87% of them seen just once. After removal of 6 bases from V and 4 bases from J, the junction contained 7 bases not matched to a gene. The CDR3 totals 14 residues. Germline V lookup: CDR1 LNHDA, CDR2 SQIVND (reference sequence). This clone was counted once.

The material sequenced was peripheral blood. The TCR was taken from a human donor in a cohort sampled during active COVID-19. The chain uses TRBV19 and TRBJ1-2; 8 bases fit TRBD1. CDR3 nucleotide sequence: TGTGCCAGTAGCGACAGGGGCCAGGGCTATGGCTACACCTTC. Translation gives CASSDRGQGYGYTF.